The rows below give T cell receptor beta chains drawn from one sample of a study of regulatory T cells in long-lasting Graves disease. In TCRdb, the multiplex PCR reads were re-called with MiXCR into one record per CDR3 protein. The sample carries approximately 350,000 distinct CDR3 sequences, 20% to 25% recorded once. The sequences come from peripheral blood mononuclear cells (PBMCs), collected when the disease was refractory, from a patient treated with antithyroid drugs. Receptors originate from a woman between 35 and 50 years old with Graves disease. The CDR3 runs from the conserved cysteine through the conserved F or W. The D gene is left open where the match is weak. Only some rows state a clone size, as once, few, many or a class for expanded clones.

v_gene	abundance	j_gene	d_gene	CDR3nt	CDR3aa
TRBV10-3	many	TRBJ2-7	TRBD1	TGTGCCATCAGTGAGTCGATGAGACAGGGAAGGATGGGGTCTACCTACGAGCAGTACTTC	CAISESMRQGRMGSTYEQYF
TRBV9	-	TRBJ1-1	TRBD1	TGTGCCAGCAGCGCACAGGGGGCTGGGGCTGAAGCTTTCTTT	CASSAQGAGAEAFF
TRBV28	many	TRBJ2-7	-	TGTGCCAGCAGCCCCGTAGCACCGTCCTACGAGCAGTACTTC	CASSPVAPSYEQYF
TRBV12-3/TRBV12-4	many	TRBJ2-5	-	TGTGCCAGCAGTTCCTCAATAGAGACCCAGTACTTC	CASSSSIETQYF
TRBV29-1	-	TRBJ2-5	-	TGCAGCGTTGATCCCCCAGGCGGCCAAGAGACCCAGTACTTC	CSVDPPGGQETQYF
TRBV20-1	-	TRBJ2-7	-	TGCAGTGCTCCGAAGACCCAAACATCCTACGAGCAGTACTTC	CSAPKTQTSYEQYF
TRBV19	few	TRBJ1-3	TRBD1	TGTGCCAGTAGTGTCGACAGGGGCTCTGGAAACACCATATATTTT	CASSVDRGSGNTIYF
TRBV7-2	-	TRBJ2-7	TRBD2	TGTGCCAGCAGCCTGTGGACTAGCGGGAGTTTCTCGTACGAGCAGTACTTC	CASSLWTSGSFSYEQYF
TRBV20-1	once	TRBJ2-5	TRBD1	TGCAGTGCCAACAGGGGTGGGCAAGAGACCCAGTACTTC	CSANRGGQETQYF
TRBV2	once	TRBJ1-1	TRBD1	TGTGCCAGCTCACCGCGGACAGGACTTGACACTGAAGCTTTCTTT	CASSPRTGLDTEAFF
TRBV12-3/TRBV12-4	-	TRBJ1-3	TRBD1	TGTGCCAGCAGAAGGACAGGGTCCGGAAACACCATATATTTT	CASRRTGSGNTIYF
TRBV20-1	-	TRBJ1-5	TRBD1	TGCAGTGCTAGAGAAGGAGGGACAGGGGGCTATAGCAATCAGCCCCAGCATTTT	CSAREGGTGGYSNQPQHF
TRBV29-1	few	TRBJ1-1	-	TGCAGCGTCTCCCGGTACACTGAAGCTTTCTTT	CSVSRYTEAFF
TRBV27	-	TRBJ1-1	-	TGTGCCAGCAGTTTAAAACGGGGCATGAACACTGAAGCTTTCTTT	CASSLKRGMNTEAFF
TRBV3-1	few	TRBJ2-7	-	TGTGCCAGCAGCCAAGGGGACGGATTCTACGAGCAGTACTTC	CASSQGDGFYEQYF
TRBV12-5	few	TRBJ2-7	-	TGTGCTAGTGGTTTTTTGAAACGGTCCTACGAGCAGTACTTC	CASGFLKRSYEQYF
TRBV12-3/TRBV12-4	few	TRBJ2-7	TRBD1	TGTGCCAGCTGGGAATCCGGGACAGGGCGTCCCGAGCAGTACTTC	CASWESGTGRPEQYF
TRBV6-1	many	TRBJ2-7	-	TGTGCCAGCAGTGTACGTGTGGGGGGAAGCTCCTACGAGCAGTACTTC	CASSVRVGGSSYEQYF
TRBV6-1	many	TRBJ2-5	TRBD2	TGTGCCAGCTCGCGGCGGGAGGGCCTGGAGACCCAGTACTTC	CASSRREGLETQYF
TRBV27	few	TRBJ2-7	-	TGTGCCAGCCGTATTGGGAGGGGGGAGTTCTCCTACGAGCAGTACTTC	CASRIGRGEFSYEQYF
TRBV3-1	many	TRBJ1-2	-	TGTGCCAGCAGCCAAGATCGGGACTACACCTTC	CASSQDRDYTF
TRBV6-5	few	TRBJ2-7	-	TGTGCCAGCAGTTACACCGGAGGGGCCATCCCCTACGAGCAGTACTTC	CASSYTGGAIPYEQYF
TRBV20-1	many	TRBJ1-4	TRBD1	TGCAGTGCAGACGGGACAGGGAGCGGAAAACTGTTTTTT	CSADGTGSGKLFF
TRBV28	many	TRBJ1-1	-	TGTGCCAGCAGTTTATCCCCGTTACTGAACACTGAAGCTTTCTTT	CASSLSPLLNTEAFF
TRBV3-1	few	TRBJ2-7	TRBD2	TGTGCCAGCAGCCATCCTCCCAGCGGGGGCGTCGAGCAGTACTTC	CASSHPPSGGVEQYF
TRBV2	many	TRBJ2-7	TRBD1	TGTGCCAGCACCAGGGGGCCGGGACAGGGACCCTACGAGCAGTACTTC	CASTRGPGQGPYEQYF
TRBV6-2/TRBV6-3	many	TRBJ2-7	-	TGTGCCAGCAGTTACTCGAACAGATACGAGCAGTACTTC	CASSYSNRYEQYF
TRBV28	many	TRBJ1-6	-	TGTGCCAGCAGCAACAGGAGGTATTCACCCCTCCACTTT	CASSNRRYSPLHF
TRBV27	many	TRBJ2-2	TRBD1	TGTGCCAGCAGGAGGACAGGGGCGGCCGGGGAGCTGTTTTTT	CASRRTGAAGELFF
TRBV28	many	TRBJ2-2	TRBD1	TGTGCCAGCAATTTCCAGACATTTACCCCGGGACAGGCGAACACCGGGGAGCTGTTTTTT	CASNFQTFTPGQANTGELFF
TRBV28	many	TRBJ2-7	-	TGTGCCAGCAGTTTTTGGCAGGGTAAGGACGAGCAGTACTTC	CASSFWQGKDEQYF
TRBV6-2/TRBV6-3	few	TRBJ2-7	-	TGTGCCAGCAGTTACGGATCTACTGGGGAGGTTTACGAGCAGTACTTC	CASSYGSTGEVYEQYF
TRBV13	many	TRBJ2-7	-	TGTGCCAGCAGTTATTCCCGGGACACCTACGAGCAGTACTTC	CASSYSRDTYEQYF
TRBV28	-	TRBJ1-5	-	TGTGCCAGCAGTTCCACCGGGACTTTTTGGCCCCAGCATTTT	CASSSTGTFWPQHF
TRBV29-1	many	TRBJ1-2	-	TGCAGCGTCCGTAGACCAGCTGGTGGCTACACCTTC	CSVRRPAGGYTF
TRBV3-1	many	TRBJ2-5	-	TGTGCCAGCAGCCAAGGAGGGGACCCCAACTCCCAGTACTTC	CASSQGGDPNSQYF
TRBV6-1	-	TRBJ1-1	TRBD1	TGTGCCACCTACAGGGGAAGTGGCACTGAAGCTTTCTTT	CATYRGSGTEAFF
TRBV13	many	TRBJ1-1	TRBD1	TGTGCCAGCAGCGTGACAGGGAAGCTAAGTGAAGCTTTCTTT	CASSVTGKLSEAFF
TRBV20-1	many	TRBJ1-1	-	TGCAGTGCTAGAGAAGTTGGGACGGGAAACACTGAAGCTTTCTTT	CSAREVGTGNTEAFF
TRBV15	many	TRBJ1-1	-	TGTGCCACCAGCACCGGACCGTCGTCCGCGAACACTGAAGCTTTCTTT	CATSTGPSSANTEAFF
TRBV28	-	TRBJ2-2	-	TGTGCCTGCAGTTTAGTGGAGCGCACCGGGGAGCTGTTTTTT	CACSLVERTGELFF
TRBV7-9	-	TRBJ1-3	-	TGTGCCAGCAGCATCCGGTCACCAGGTGTAGGAAACACCATATATTTT	CASSIRSPGVGNTIYF